This T cell receptor (beta chain) comes out of a study of CD8 T cells in Susac syndrome. With random hexamers, 0.5 to 1 ug RNA was reverse transcribed. TCRdb independently ran MiXCR on the immunoSEQ multiplex PCR reads; one entry per CDR3 protein. There are 100,000 to 150,000 distinct CDR3 sequences in the sample; just over 90% occur only once, and more than 0.25% lies in the top ten. TEMRA cells were FACS-enriched, with CD8+ and CD4+ T cells isolated negatively. Germline CDR1 is SQVTM and CDR2 is ANQGSEA. V shed 4 bases and J shed 4 bases, with 16 bases lying between them. This CDR3 contains 14 residues.

The sequencing input was CD8+ T cells from PBMCs. This TCR was recovered from a human donor with multiple sclerosis. J is TRBJ1-1 and V is TRBV29-1; unclear D gene. CDR3 nucleotides: TGCAGCGTTGTTCCGGAGGGCTGGGGCACTGAAGCTTTCTTT. Residues: CSVVPEGWGTEAFF.